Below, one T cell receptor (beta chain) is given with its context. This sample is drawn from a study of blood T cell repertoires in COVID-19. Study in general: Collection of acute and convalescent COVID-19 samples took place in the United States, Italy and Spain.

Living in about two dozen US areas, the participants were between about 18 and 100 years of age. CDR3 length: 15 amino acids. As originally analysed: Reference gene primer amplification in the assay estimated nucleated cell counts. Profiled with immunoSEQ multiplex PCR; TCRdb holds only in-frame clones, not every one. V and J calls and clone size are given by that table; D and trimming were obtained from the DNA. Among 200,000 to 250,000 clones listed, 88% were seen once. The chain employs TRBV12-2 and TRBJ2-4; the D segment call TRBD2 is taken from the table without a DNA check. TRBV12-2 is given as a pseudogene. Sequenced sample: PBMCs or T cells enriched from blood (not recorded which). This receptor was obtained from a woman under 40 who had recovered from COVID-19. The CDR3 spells CASRLSGGAEDIQYF. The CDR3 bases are TGTGCAAGTCGCTTAAGCGGGGGGGCTGAGGACATTCAGTACTTC.